The next 20 T cell receptor beta chains were all read from a single sample in a study of CD8 T cells in ankylosing spondylitis. MiXCR, applied by TCRdb to the 5' RACE reads, yields one record per CDR3 protein. The profile shows around 330,000 distinct CDR3 sequences, roughly 11% of them singletons. The sequenced material came from blood, either unsorted or a sorted T cell fraction (not recorded which). All receptors derive from a female donor with ankylosing spondylitis or in good health (not recorded which).

This clonotype was observed at least ten times. The gene calls are TRBV20-1 and TRBJ1-5; a weak D match, TRBD1 (5 bases). Germline loops: CDR1 DFQATT, CDR2 SNEGSKA (reference sequence). This CDR3 is built from 14 residues. V shed 4 bases and J shed 3 bases, with 13 bases lying between them. The CDR3 sequence is CSAITGAPNQPQHF. The CDR3 nucleotides read TGCAGTGCTATTACAGGTGCCCCCAATCAGCCCCAGCATTTT.

This clonotype was found many times. The rearrangement uses TRBV5-1 and TRBJ1-2, with 9 bases aligning to TRBD1. This CDR3 has 14 amino acids. CDR1 and CDR2 (germline): SGHRS, YFSETQ. With V trimmed by 4 bases and J by 6 bases, 7 bases remained unmatched. CDR3 amino acids: CASSTRRTGDGYTF. In DNA, the CDR3 is TGCGCCAGCAGCACACGAAGGACAGGGGATGGCTACACCTTC. The whole variable domain, filled in from reference TRBV5-1 and TRBJ1-2, reads KAGVTQTPRYLIKTRGQQVTLSCSPISGHRSVSWYQQTPGQGLQFLFEYFSETQRNKGNFPGRFSGRQFSNSRSEMNVSTLELGDSALYLCASSTRRTGDGYTFGSGTRLTVV.

This clonotype was counted many times. The chain carries TRBV27 and TRBJ1-2; no definite D call. V gave up 5 bases and J gave up 6 bases, with 13 bases separating them. The length of the CDR3 is 13 residues. Germline-derived CDR1 and CDR2 are MNHEY and SMNVEV (reference sequence). The CDR3, as DNA: TGTGCCAGCAGTCCCCCGTCTGGGGATGGCTACACCTTC. Protein: CASSPPSGDGYTF.

This clonotype was found many times. The chain links TRBV5-1 to TRBJ2-3; 8 bases match TRBD2. The length of the CDR3 is 16 residues. Germline CDR1 reads SGHRS; CDR2 reads YFSETQ. V shed 0 bases, J shed 2 bases, and the junction held 5 bases outside the gene matches. CDR3 protein: CASSLVVAGNTDTQYF. CDR3 coding DNA: TGCGCCAGCAGCTTGGTAGTAGCGGGGAACACAGATACGCAGTATTTT.

This clonotype turned up a few times. The chain has TRBV7-2 and TRBJ2-3; no clear D. CDR3 length: 12 amino acids. V gave up 4 bases and J gave up 7 bases, with 9 bases separating them. In germline, CDR1 is SGHTA, CDR2 FQGNSA. CDR3 sequence reads: CASSSLSHTQYF. CDR3 DNA: TGTGCCAGCAGCTCCCTCTCCCATACGCAGTATTTT.

This clonotype was counted a few times. V gene TRBV6-1 combines with J gene TRBJ2-7; 7 bases are a match to TRBD1. The length of the CDR3 is 13 residues. Germline V gene lookup returns CDR1 MNHNS and CDR2 SASEGT. Trimming cost V 8 bases and J 0 bases; bases outside gene matches: 4. The CDR3 reads CASEDRTSYEQYF. In nucleotides, the CDR3 is TGTGCCAGCGAGGACAGGACCTCCTACGAGCAGTACTTC.

This clonotype was found a few times. The chain uses TRBV7-2 and TRBJ1-5; 7 nucleotides agree with TRBD1. Germline V CDR1 and CDR2: SGHTA, FQGNSA. The CDR3 spans 14 residues. Unmatched junction bases numbered 8, after V lost 5 bases and J lost 7 bases. CDR3 coding DNA: TGTGCCAGCAGCGCCAACAGGGGTGGGCAGCCCCAGCATTTT. As protein: CASSANRGGQPQHF.

This clonotype was seen more than once but under ten times. The chain carries TRBV10-3 and TRBJ2-4; either TRBD1 or TRBD2 may fit D (5 bases each). This CDR3 region has 15 residues. The germline V gene has CDR1 ENHRY and CDR2 SYGVKD. V was shortened by 3 bases and J by 6 bases, with 15 bases between the two germline ends. The CDR3 sequence is CAISDSVGERNIQYF. In DNA form, the CDR3 reads TGTGCCATCAGTGACTCCGTGGGGGAACGAAACATTCAGTACTTC.

This clonotype was seen many times. The chain uses TRBV20-1 and TRBJ1-1, with D unclear. There are 14 residues in the CDR3. The germline CDR1 and CDR2 sequences are DFQATT and SNEGSKA (reference sequence). V dropped 3 bases and J dropped 1 base, with 12 bases sitting between them. Here the CDR3 DNA reads TGCAGTGCTAGTGAGCGCATTTCGAACACTGAAGCTTTCTTT. Protein sequence: CSASERISNTEAFF.

The chain combines TRBV5-1 with TRBJ2-3, with a possible D match to TRBD1 (6 bases). The length of the CDR3 is 14 residues. The germline V gene encodes CDR1 SGHRS and CDR2 YFSETQ. V was cut by 4 bases and J by 9 bases, with 18 bases left in between. The CDR3 nucleotides read TGCGCCAGCAGCCAGCCCGGGACACGGAGGACGCAGTATTTT. Residues: CASSQPGTRRTQYF.

This clonotype has ten or more counts. This chain links TRBV12-3 or TRBV12-4 with TRBJ2-3; possible D gene TRBD1, 5 bases. This CDR3 has 13 residues. V was clipped by 6 bases and J by 7 bases, with 14 bases between them. CDR3 amino acids: CASRGAPSHTQYF. The CDR3 nucleotides read TGTGCCAGCAGAGGGGCGCCTAGTCATACGCAGTATTTT.

This clonotype was seen ten or more times. V is TRBV6-1 and J is TRBJ2-7; 9 nucleotides align to TRBD2. Trimming cost V 4 bases and J 0 bases; bases outside gene matches: 7. The CDR3 totals 16 residues. The V gene's germline CDR1 is MNHNS and CDR2 SASEGT. CDR3 sequence (DNA): TGTGCCAGCAGTGCGGCTAGCGGGACTTCCTCCTACGAGCAGTACTTC. This encodes CASSAASGTSSYEQYF.

The chain uses TRBV18 and TRBJ1-1; 11 positions match TRBD1. This CDR3 contains 16 residues. Germline assignment: CDR1 KGHSH and CDR2 LQKENI. After removal of 3 bases from V and 5 bases from J, the junction contained 8 bases not matched to a gene. CDR3 nucleotide sequence: TGTGCCAGCTCACCCTCGGACAGGGGGCATAAGACTGAAGCTTTCTTT. Its translation is CASSPSDRGHKTEAFF.

J is TRBJ2-1 and V is TRBV2; 10 bases align to TRBD2. The CDR3 is 17 amino acids. V lost 5 bases to trimming and J lost 7 bases; unmatched junction nucleotides: 14. Germline CDR1 SNHLY, CDR2 FYNNEI. CDR3 bases: TGTGCCAGCAGTCGGAGCGGACTAGCGGAAGCTAATAATGAGCAGTTCTTC. It translates to CASSRSGLAEANNEQFF.

The sample holds a few counts of this clonotype. The chain joins TRBV20-1 to TRBJ2-5, with 7 bases fitting TRBD2. The germline V gene has CDR1 DFQATT and CDR2 SNEGSKA (reference sequence). This CDR3 is built from 13 residues. V dropped 5 bases and J dropped 5; count of bases not matched to a gene: 8. The CDR3 DNA is TGCAGTGCTTTACAGACTAGCACGGAGACCCAGTACTTC. Translating it yields CSALQTSTETQYF.

CDR3 in amino acids: CASTQTGQVINTGELFF. The CDR3 nucleotides read TGTGCCAGCACCCAGACCGGACAGGTCATAAACACCGGGGAGCTGTTTTTT. This chain links TRBV6-1 with TRBJ2-2, with 7 positions matching TRBD1. J lost 2 bases, V lost 7 bases, and 13 bases had no gene match. Per germline, CDR1 MNHNS and CDR2 SASEGT. The CDR3 runs to 17 residues.

V gene TRBV20-1 combines with J gene TRBJ2-5; perhaps TRBD2 as D (5 bases). Germline assignment: CDR1 DFQATT and CDR2 SNEGSKA (reference sequence). The CDR3 runs to 14 residues. Trimming removed 1 base at V and 0 bases at J, with 9 bases between. DNA of the CDR3: TGCAGTGCTAGAGTAGGAGCGGACCAAGAGACCCAGTACTTC. Translating it yields CSARVGADQETQYF.

The chain employs TRBV6-1 and TRBJ1-2; D is possibly TRBD1 (5 bases). V was shortened by 3 bases and J by 6 bases, with 14 bases between the two germline ends. Germline values: CDR1 MNHNS, CDR2 SASEGT. The CDR3 extends over 14 amino acids. The DNA of the CDR3 is TGTGCCAGCAGTGAGGCAGGGTGGTCTAATGGCTACACCTTC. Amino acid sequence: CASSEAGWSNGYTF.

Ten or more counts support this clonotype. This sequence joins TRBV5-1 and TRBJ1-1; D uncertain. The CDR3 is 13 residues long. Germline V gene lookup returns CDR1 SGHRS and CDR2 YFSETQ. Trimming stripped 3 bases from V and 0 bases from J, with 6 bases between. CDR3 DNA sequence: TGCGCCAGCAGCTCGACATTGAACACTGAAGCTTTCTTT. It yields the protein CASSSTLNTEAFF.

The chain recombines TRBV20-1 with TRBJ2-1, with D unclear. Trimming left V 4 bases short and J 7 bases short, with 17 bases between. The V gene's germline CDR1 is DFQATT and CDR2 SNEGSKA (reference sequence). This CDR3 has 14 amino acids. The chain's CDR3 is CSANSRTFLNEQFF. CDR3 DNA: TGCAGTGCTAATTCACGGACGTTTCTGAATGAGCAGTTCTTC.